These 27 T cell receptor beta chains were all obtained from the same sample, sequenced in a study of cytomegalovirus exposure and HLA in healthy donors (dated by TCRdb to about 2017). Receptor libraries were prepared by the immunoSEQ multiplex PCR assay. A mixture of 60 forward primers for TCR Vbeta segments and 13 reverse primers for TCR Jbeta segments was used in the multiplex PCR. TCRdb carries this immuneACCESS record with in-frame sequences only. Its versions omit some clonotypes, under half of them owing to an unresolved V gene in the studies checked, with the rest unexplained. Within this sample are 55,000 to 75,000 clones, with roughly 80% of them counted one time only. The top ten clonotypes cover 2.5% to 3.5% of the sample. Sequencing used PBMCs. The receptor set was obtained from a girl aged 5 to 17 in good health and CMV-seropositive.

The V gene is TRBV20-1, the J gene TRBJ2-7; 7 nucleotides agree with TRBD2. The germline CDR1 and CDR2 sequences are DFQATT and SNEGSKA (reference sequence). CDR3 length: 11 amino acids. The trim removed 7 bases at V and 4 bases at J, leaving 4 bases unmatched. As DNA, the CDR3 is TGCAGTGTCCCGGGACTATACGAGCAGTACTTC. This translates into CSVPGLYEQYF.

The rearrangement links TRBV27 to TRBJ1-6; 11 nucleotides agree with TRBD1. This CDR3 is 23 amino acids long. Losses at the gene ends were 5 bases for V and 8 bases for J; bases not matched to a gene: 29. Germline loops: CDR1 MNHEY, CDR2 SMNVEV (reference sequence). The CDR3 sequence is CASSGGRSLAVGQGARRHSPLHF. In nucleotides, the CDR3 is TGTGCCAGCAGTGGTGGACGCAGTTTAGCCGTCGGACAGGGGGCGCGACGGCATTCACCCCTCCACTTT.

This chain connects TRBV6-1 to TRBJ1-1, with TRBD1 matching 7 bases. The CDR3 has 15 residues. With V trimmed by 7 bases and J by 0 bases, 8 bases remained unmatched. CDR1 and CDR2 from the germline V gene are MNHNS and SASEGT. This CDR3 reads CASNPTTGMNTEAFF. In DNA, the CDR3 is TGTGCCAGCAACCCTACGACAGGGATGAACACTGAAGCTTTCTTT.

CDR3 loop: CASSLEASGRPGELFF. CDR3 bases: TGTGCCAGCAGCTTAGAGGCTAGCGGGAGGCCCGGGGAGCTGTTTTTT. V gene TRBV7-6 combines with J gene TRBJ2-2; 11 positions agree with TRBD2. The germline V gene has CDR1 SGHVS and CDR2 FNYEAQ. The CDR3 is 16 residues long. After removal of 1 base from V and 6 bases from J, the junction contained 4 bases not matched to a gene.

This rearrangement joins TRBV12-5 to TRBJ2-2; 9 bases line up with TRBD1. Germline V lookup: CDR1 LGHNT, CDR2 FRNRAP. The CDR3 is made up of 16 amino acids. The trim removed 2 bases at V and 5 bases at J, leaving 6 bases unmatched. CDR3 amino acids: CASGLPGTGRTGELFF. DNA of the CDR3: TGTGCTAGTGGTTTGCCCGGGACAGGGCGAACCGGGGAGCTGTTTTTT.

CDR3 in DNA: TGTGCCAGCAGTGTTGGAGGGGCGGGTGGAAACACCATATATTTT. Protein: CASSVGGAGGNTIYF. The chain has TRBV2 and TRBJ1-3; D possibly corresponds to TRBD1 (5 bases). Germline assignment: CDR1 SNHLY and CDR2 FYNNEI. With 4 bases removed from V and 3 bases from J, the gap between germline ends came to 13 bases. The CDR3 sequence is 15 residues long.

Here the CDR3 reads CASSFRLAGLDEQFF. The CDR3 DNA reads TGTGCCAGCAGTTTTAGACTAGCGGGACTCGATGAGCAGTTCTTC. The chain links TRBV28 to TRBJ2-1; 11 positions match TRBD2. This CDR3 spans 15 amino acids. V lost 3 bases and J lost 8; bases outside the gene matches: 6. CDR1 and CDR2 from the germline V gene are MDHEN and SYDVKM.

The chain is built from TRBV28 and TRBJ1-1, with D uncertain. This CDR3 has 13 amino acids. The ends were cut back, 6 bases at V and 1 base at J, with 9 bases in the middle. The germline V gene has CDR1 MDHEN and CDR2 SYDVKM. The CDR3 bases are TGTGCCAGCAGGGGTCAGGCGAACACTGAAGCTTTCTTT. Its translation: CASRGQANTEAFF.

This clone was observed a few times. V usage is TRBV6-1 and J usage is TRBJ1-1; 11 bases are a match to TRBD1. The CDR3 is 13 amino acids. The germline V gene has CDR1 MNHNS and CDR2 SASEGT. Trimming cost V 4 bases and J 10 bases; bases outside gene matches: 5. The CDR3 DNA reads as TGTGCCAGCAGTGCCGGGACAGGGGGAGTAGCTTTCTTT. It is translated as CASSAGTGGVAFF.

This clone turned up a few times. The chain carries TRBV6-5 and TRBJ1-5; TRBD1 is a possible D gene (5 bases). The V end was cut by 0 bases, the J end by 5 bases, with 11 bases between. There are 15 residues in the CDR3. Germline V gene data show CDR1 as MNHEY and CDR2 as SVGAGI. For the CDR3, the DNA is TGTGCCAGCAGTTACTCAGGGGTGATGGATCAGCCCCAGCATTTT. As protein: CASSYSGVMDQPQHF.

The CDR3 loop is CAWKGTPALTELFF. The CDR3 DNA is TGTGCCTGGAAGGGGACTCCTGCTTTGACGGAGCTGTTTTTT. V usage is TRBV30 and J usage is TRBJ2-2, with D perhaps TRBD2 (6 bases). CDR3 length: 14 residues. V shed 4 bases and J shed 10 bases, with 19 bases lying between them. In germline, CDR1 is GTSNPN, CDR2 SVGIG (reference sequence).

The chain links TRBV30 to TRBJ2-3; the match to TRBD1 covers 9 bases. The CDR3 length is 15 residues. Germline V gene data show CDR1 as GTSNPN and CDR2 as SVGIG (reference sequence). The J segment lost 0 bases and the V segment lost 8 bases, leaving 9 bases of the junction unmatched. As DNA, the CDR3 is TGTGCCGGCCGGTCGGACAGGGGTAGCACAGATACGCAGTATTTT. Translated: CAGRSDRGSTDTQYF.

This sequence joins TRBV27 and TRBJ2-3; D is possibly TRBD1 (6 bases). Germline V gene sequence: CDR1 MNHEY, CDR2 SMNVEV (reference sequence). Trimming stripped 3 bases from V and 3 bases from J, with 10 bases between. The CDR3 is made up of 14 amino acids. This CDR3 is CASSFPGQTDTQYF. Here the CDR3 DNA reads TGTGCCAGCAGTTTCCCCGGACAGACAGATACGCAGTATTTT.

The chain employs TRBV7-6 and TRBJ2-5; 10 bases map to TRBD2. Per germline, CDR1 SGHVS and CDR2 FNYEAQ. This CDR3 is built from 17 residues. The ends lost 2 bases at V and 2 bases at J; junction bases unmatched: 8. CDR3 in DNA: TGTGCCAGCAGCTTACGAATCACTAGCGGGGCACAAGAGACCCAGTACTTC. Translated: CASSLRITSGAQETQYF.

The rearrangement uses TRBV10-3 and TRBJ1-6, with a tentative D call TRBD1 (6 bases). From germline, CDR1 is ENHRY and CDR2 SYGVKD. V was clipped by 6 bases and J by 8 bases, with 23 bases between them. The CDR3 extends over 17 amino acids. CDR3 region: CAIRERTDPFRHSPLHF. The DNA for the CDR3 is TGTGCCATCAGAGAGAGGACAGATCCCTTTCGGCATTCACCCCTCCACTTT.

The CDR3: CASSRDNEQFF. The CDR3 DNA is TGTGCCAGCAGCCGGGACAATGAGCAGTTCTTC. V and J are TRBV6-5 and TRBJ2-1; unclear D gene. The CDR3 sequence is 11 residues long. Germline V gene sequence: CDR1 MNHEY, CDR2 SVGAGI. The V end lost 6 bases, the J end lost 5 bases, and 5 bases lay between the germline ends.

V usage is TRBV4-1 and J usage is TRBJ2-7; weak D call: TRBD2 (8 bases). This CDR3 has 17 residues. Germline V gene data show CDR1 as MGHRA and CDR2 as YSYEKL. Trimming stripped 1 base from V and 4 bases from J, with 20 bases between. For the CDR3, the DNA is TGCGCCAGCAGCCAAGGGGGACTAGGACAGGAATATTACGAGCAGTACTTC. Translated: CASSQGGLGQEYYEQYF.

This clone showed up just a few times. The chain uses TRBV11-2 and TRBJ2-7; the match to TRBD2 covers 9 bases. V shed 5 bases, J shed 12 bases, and the junction held 17 bases outside the gene matches. Germline-derived CDR1 and CDR2 are SGHAT and FQNNGV. The CDR3 has 15 amino acids. The chain's CDR3 is CASSPRIGLAPVGYF. The CDR3, as DNA: TGTGCCAGCAGCCCCCGAATCGGACTAGCGCCGGTGGGGTACTTC.

This rearrangement joins TRBV6-5 to TRBJ1-3; D may be TRBD1 (5 bases). V lost 8 bases and J lost 0, with 11 bases in between. Germline CDR1 MNHEY, CDR2 SVGAGI. CDR3 length equals 14 residues. CDR3 loop: CASGTGSSGNTIYF. Here the CDR3 DNA reads TGTGCCAGCGGCACAGGTAGCTCTGGAAACACCATATATTTT.

The V gene is TRBV5-1, the J gene TRBJ2-5; 8 bases are a match to TRBD2. The CDR3 consists of 14 residues. Germline loops: CDR1 SGHRS, CDR2 YFSETQ. With 2 bases clipped from V and 5 bases from J, the junction kept 5 bases outside the gene matches. For the CDR3, the DNA is TGCGCCAGCAGCTTTGCTAGCGGGTCTGAGACCCAGTACTTC. It translates to CASSFASGSETQYF. The entire variable domain, with the rest obtained from reference TRBV5-1 and TRBJ2-5, is as follows: KAGVTQTPRYLIKTRGQQVTLSCSPISGHRSVSWYQQTPGQGLQFLFEYFSETQRNKGNFPGRFSGRQFSNSRSEMNVSTLELGDSALYLCASSFASGSETQYFGPGTRLLVL.

This rearrangement joins TRBV5-4 to TRBJ2-2, with D possibly being TRBD1 (5 bases). V dropped 4 bases and J dropped 1 base, with 17 bases sitting between them. The CDR3 consists of 17 residues. CDR1 is SGHNT and CDR2 is YYREEE in the germline V gene (reference sequence). The CDR3 region is CASSEGASGGNTGELFF. Written as DNA, the CDR3 is TGTGCCAGCAGCGAAGGGGCCTCCGGCGGGAACACCGGGGAGCTGTTTTTT. The variable domain in full, with the rest retrieved from reference TRBV5-4 and TRBJ2-2, is ETGVTQSPTHLIKTRGQQVTLRCSSQSGHNTVSWYQQALGQGPQFIFQYYREEENGRGNFPPRFSGLQFPNYSSELNVNALELDDSALYLCASSEGASGGNTGELFFGEGSRLTVL.

This chain connects TRBV19 to TRBJ1-1; D possibly corresponds to TRBD1 (6 bases). CDR1 is LNHDA, CDR2 SQIVND, per germline (reference sequence). CDR3 size: 14 residues. Trimming took 10 bases from V and 9 from J, leaving 24 bases between them. CDR3: CATKKGEGSGKAFF. For the CDR3, the DNA is TGTGCCACCAAAAAGGGGGAGGGAAGTGGGAAAGCTTTCTTT.

The chain combines TRBV5-1 with TRBJ2-4; 9 positions agree with TRBD1. CDR1 SGHRS and CDR2 YFSETQ come from the germline V gene. This CDR3 has 13 residues. J gave up 6 bases and V 4 bases, and 2 bases lay outside the gene matches. CDR3 protein: CASSATGGNIQYF. DNA for the CDR3: TGCGCCAGCAGCGCGACAGGGGGAAACATTCAGTACTTC.

J is TRBJ2-1 and V is TRBV7-9, with 13 bases identical to TRBD2. In germline, CDR1 is SEHNR, CDR2 FQNEAQ (reference sequence). The V gene end was trimmed by 3 bases and the J gene end by 7 bases; junction bases not matched to a gene: 3. The CDR3 is made up of 15 amino acids. CDR3 protein: CASSLSGLAGNEQFF. Written as DNA, the CDR3 is TGTGCCAGCAGCTTGTCGGGACTAGCGGGAAATGAGCAGTTCTTC.

The chain employs TRBV9 and TRBJ2-1, with 11 bases fitting TRBD2. The CDR3 is 15 amino acids. V lost 3 bases and J lost 5; bases outside the gene matches: 4. CDR1 is SGDLS, CDR2 YYNGEE, per germline. CDR3: CASSALAGGNNEQFF. For the CDR3, the DNA is TGTGCCAGCAGCGCATTAGCGGGGGGGAACAATGAGCAGTTCTTC.

V is TRBV28 and J is TRBJ2-7, with 8 bases lining up with TRBD1. CDR3 length: 14 residues. Germline V gene lookup returns CDR1 MDHEN and CDR2 SYDVKM. The junction had 10 bases not matched to a gene; V was cut back by 8 bases and J by 4 bases. The CDR3 region has the DNA TGTGCCAGCGGCCGGACAGGGAATCGTTACGAGCAGTACTTC. Amino acids: CASGRTGNRYEQYF.

The chain links TRBV28 to TRBJ2-5, with D possibly matching TRBD1 (6 bases). The CDR3 is 13 residues long. The germline V gene encodes CDR1 MDHEN and CDR2 SYDVKM. Deletions cut 11 bases from V and 2 bases from J, with 15 bases between. The CDR3 bases are TGTGCCGCTGGGGACGACAGGCAAGAGACCCAGTACTTC. Translated: CAAGDDRQETQYF.